These 16 T cell receptor beta chains were sequenced from one sample in a study of T cell repertoires in cytomegalovirus infection. TCRdb analysed the reads with MiXCR anew, one entry per CDR3 protein. Of 100,000 to 120,000 distinct CDR3 sequences in the sample, over 25% are singletons; the top ten hold less than 45%. These receptors lack a known antigen. The source material was CD8+ T cells from cultured PBMCs, sampled from culture after CMV antigen stimulation. Receptors were obtained from a human donor in good health (CMV status not recorded). Some clones in this sample may be carry-over from other donors' samples.

V usage is TRBV6-5 and J usage is TRBJ1-2; D may be TRBD1 (5 bases). The CDR3 sequence is 13 residues long. Germline-derived CDR1 and CDR2 are MNHEY and SVGAGI. V dropped 6 bases and J dropped 4 bases, with 12 bases sitting between them. The CDR3: CASSTQGPYGYTF. The CDR3 region has the DNA TGTGCCAGCAGCACTCAGGGTCCCTATGGCTACACCTTC.

The V gene is TRBV10-3, the J gene TRBJ1-1, with TRBD1 as a possible D gene (6 bases). There are 18 residues in the CDR3. The V gene lost 6 bases and the J gene lost 5 bases, with 28 bases spanning the gap. CDR1 and CDR2 from the germline V gene are ENHRY and SYGVKD. The CDR3 sequence: CAISDEGGERSPGTEAFF. CDR3 DNA sequence: TGTGCCATCAGCGACGAGGGGGGAGAGAGATCCCCAGGGACTGAAGCTTTCTTT.

The sample holds a few counts of this clonotype. In nucleotides, the CDR3 is TGTGCCAGCAGCGCCGAGGGTAATGAGCAGTTCTTC. Translating gives CASSAEGNEQFF. The chain employs TRBV7-9 and TRBJ2-1; possibly TRBD2 for D (5 bases). The CDR3 runs 12 residues. The V gene lost 5 bases and the J gene lost 7 bases, with 9 bases spanning the gap. CDR1 is SEHNR and CDR2 is FQNEAQ in the germline V gene (reference sequence).

The V call is TRBV19, the J call TRBJ2-1; the match to TRBD1 covers 7 bases. CDR3 length: 15 amino acids. Trimming cost V 6 bases and J 6 bases; bases outside gene matches: 11. CDR1 and CDR2 from the germline V gene are LNHDA and SQIVND (reference sequence). CDR3 in amino acids: CASSRDSGAPNEQFF. The CDR3 DNA follows: TGTGCCAGTAGCAGGGACAGTGGAGCCCCCAATGAGCAGTTCTTC.

The genes are TRBV19 and TRBJ1-2, with D unresolved. CDR1 is LNHDA and CDR2 is SQIVND in the germline V gene (reference sequence). V was shortened by 5 bases and J by 6 bases, with 16 bases between the two germline ends. This CDR3 has 14 residues. The DNA for the CDR3 is TGTGCCAGTAGTTTCTCGGTGGCTCGGGATGGCTACACCTTC. The encoded protein is CASSFSVARDGYTF.

This clonotype was seen a few times. The chain couples TRBV7-2 to TRBJ2-1; TRBD2 is a possible D gene (7 bases). CDR3 length: 18 residues. V lost 1 base and J lost 0, with 16 bases in between. The germline V gene has CDR1 SGHTA and CDR2 FQGNSA. This chain's CDR3 is CASSLVWGGRSSYNEQFF. The CDR3 bases are TGTGCCAGCAGCTTAGTATGGGGGGGGCGGAGCTCCTACAATGAGCAGTTCTTC.

The genes are TRBV6-2 or TRBV6-3 and TRBJ2-7; 11 bases fit TRBD1. This CDR3 is 14 amino acids long. J lost 5 bases, V lost 6 bases, and 6 bases had no gene match. In germline, CDR1 is MNHEY, CDR2 SVGEGT. CDR3 loop: CASSQDRGRHEQYF. In DNA form, the CDR3 reads TGTGCCAGCAGCCAGGACAGGGGGCGTCACGAGCAGTACTTC.

The chain combines TRBV7-9 with TRBJ2-2; TRBD1 matches at 8 bases. Trimming cost V 3 bases and J 3 bases; bases outside gene matches: 6. This CDR3 is built from 16 residues. Germline CDR1 reads SEHNR; CDR2 reads FQNEAQ (reference sequence). CDR3 region: CASSFLPGQDTGELFF. In DNA form, the CDR3 reads TGTGCCAGCAGCTTCCTCCCGGGACAGGACACCGGGGAGCTGTTTTTT. Full variable domain (remainder filled in from reference TRBV7-9 and TRBJ2-2): DTGVSQNPRHKITKRGQNVTFRCDPISEHNRLYWYRQTLGQGPEFLTYFQNEAQLEKSRLLSDRFSAERPKGSFSTLEIQRTEQGDSAMYLCASSFLPGQDTGELFFGEGSRLTVL.

In its sample, this clonotype was seen a few times. V gene TRBV12-3 or TRBV12-4 combines with J gene TRBJ1-2; D is undetermined. Trimming took off 6 bases at V and 4 bases at J, with 15 bases between the two ends. This CDR3 region has 14 residues. CDR3 region: CASSQEGILYGYTF. CDR3 in DNA: TGTGCCAGCAGCCAAGAAGGCATTCTCTATGGCTACACCTTC.

The rearrangement links TRBV6-6 to TRBJ1-1; D not certain. The germline CDR1 and CDR2 sequences are MNHNY and SVGAGI (reference sequence). There are 15 residues in the CDR3. With 0 bases removed from V and 1 base from J, the gap between germline ends came to 9 bases. The CDR3 protein is CASSYSAATNTEAFF. CDR3 coding DNA: TGTGCCAGCAGTTACTCGGCAGCGACGAACACTGAAGCTTTCTTT.

The chain joins TRBV9 to TRBJ1-5; TRBD1 is a possible D gene (6 bases). The CDR3 totals 15 residues. CDR1 and CDR2 from the germline V gene are SGDLS and YYNGEE. V was cut by 4 bases and J by 6 bases, with 17 bases left in between. CDR3 bases: TGTGCCAGCAGCCTTAGTGGGGGGCATGGTCAGCCCCAGCATTTT. It encodes CASSLSGGHGQPQHF.

This clonotype has more than one count but fewer than ten. The CDR3 DNA is TGTGCCAGCAGTTTTGCAGGAGGTGGTGAGCAGTTCTTC. Residues: CASSFAGGGEQFF. The chain has TRBV12-3 or TRBV12-4 and TRBJ2-1; weak D call: TRBD2 (5 bases). The CDR3 sequence is 13 residues long. V lost 3 bases to trimming and J lost 9 bases, with 12 bases between them.

The chain has TRBV11-2 and TRBJ2-4; TRBD1 aligns across 9 bases. CDR1 and CDR2 (germline): SGHAT, FQNNGV. The CDR3 runs to 15 residues. After removal of 5 bases from V and 0 bases from J, the junction contained 2 bases not matched to a gene. The CDR3 is CASSPDRGAKNIQYF. Here the CDR3 DNA reads TGTGCCAGCAGCCCGGACAGGGGAGCCAAAAACATTCAGTACTTC.

Only a few counts were recorded for this clonotype. The V call is TRBV12-3 or TRBV12-4, the J call TRBJ1-3; 7 bases line up with TRBD1. The CDR3 is 16 residues long. The V segment lost 6 bases and the J segment 1 base; nucleotides outside the gene matches: 9. CDR3 loop: CASSWTGWRSGNTIYF. The DNA of the CDR3 is TGTGCCAGCAGCTGGACAGGATGGAGGTCTGGAAACACCATATATTTT.

J is TRBJ1-5 and V is TRBV6-5; D might be TRBD1 (5 bases). Per germline, CDR1 MNHEY and CDR2 SVGAGI. V lost 0 bases and J 6 bases, leaving 9 bases between the germline ends. This CDR3 is 14 amino acids long. DNA of the CDR3: TGTGCCAGCAGTTACTCGATGGGGGGTCAGCCCCAGCATTTT. Its translation is CASSYSMGGQPQHF.

This clonotype turned up a few times. The chain has TRBV6-8 and TRBJ2-5, with unresolved D. Trimming stripped 5 bases from V and 3 bases from J, with 10 bases between. Germline assignment: CDR1 MNHGY and CDR2 SAAAGT. This CDR3 has 13 residues. This chain's CDR3 is CASSTPSKETQYF. CDR3 DNA sequence: TGTGCCAGCAGTACACCATCTAAAGAGACCCAGTACTTC.